In its sample, the clone carrying this TCR beta chain was seen a few times. These data originate in a study of T cells in Graves' hyperthyroidism and ophthalmopathy. TCR beta CDR3 region amplification was performed from RNA transcripts. HTBI primers were the set used in a first-round RT-PCR of the TCR CDR3. TCRdb re-analysed the multiplex PCR reads in MiXCR, keeping a single row per CDR3 protein. The data show hundreds of thousands of distinct CDR3 sequences, with about 14% seen just once and around 13% held by the top ten. Ophthalmopathy patients all had a Clinical Activity Score of at least 3, a NOSPECS grade of at least 4 and disease under 3 months old. This receptor was identified in a woman aged 50 to 65 with Graves' ophthalmopathy. The sample was blood.

The CDR3 is CASSESLGGYEKLFF. CDR3 nucleotides: TGCGCCAGCAGTGAGTCGCTAGGGGGGTATGAAAAACTGTTTTTT. The chain joins TRBV10-2 to TRBJ1-4, with a tentative D call TRBD1 (6 bases). With 0 bases removed from V and 6 bases from J, the gap between germline ends came to 11 bases. Germline loops: CDR1 WSHSY, CDR2 SAAADI. The length of the CDR3 is 15 residues.